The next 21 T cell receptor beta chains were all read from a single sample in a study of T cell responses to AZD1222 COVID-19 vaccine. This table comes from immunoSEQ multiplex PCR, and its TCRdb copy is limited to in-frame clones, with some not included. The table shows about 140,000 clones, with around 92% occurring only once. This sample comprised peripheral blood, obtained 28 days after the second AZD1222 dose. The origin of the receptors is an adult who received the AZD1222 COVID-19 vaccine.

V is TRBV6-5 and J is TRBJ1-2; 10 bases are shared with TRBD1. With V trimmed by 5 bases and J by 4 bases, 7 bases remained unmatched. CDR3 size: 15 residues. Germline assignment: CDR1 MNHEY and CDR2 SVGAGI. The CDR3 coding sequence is TGTGCCAGCAGTAAGGGACAGGGGCCTACCTATGGCTACACCTTC. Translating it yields CASSKGQGPTYGYTF.

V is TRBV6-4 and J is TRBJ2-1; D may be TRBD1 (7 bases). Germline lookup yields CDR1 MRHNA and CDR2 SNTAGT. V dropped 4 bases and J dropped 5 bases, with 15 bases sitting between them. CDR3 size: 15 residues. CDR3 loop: CASSVQGGFHNEQFF. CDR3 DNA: TGTGCCAGCAGTGTCCAGGGGGGTTTCCACAATGAGCAGTTCTTC.

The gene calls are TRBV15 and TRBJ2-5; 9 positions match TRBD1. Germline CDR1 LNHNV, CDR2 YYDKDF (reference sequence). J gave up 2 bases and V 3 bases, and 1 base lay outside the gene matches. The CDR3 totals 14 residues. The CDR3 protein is CATSRGQGQETQYF. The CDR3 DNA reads TGTGCCACCAGCAGGGGACAGGGACAAGAGACCCAGTACTTC.

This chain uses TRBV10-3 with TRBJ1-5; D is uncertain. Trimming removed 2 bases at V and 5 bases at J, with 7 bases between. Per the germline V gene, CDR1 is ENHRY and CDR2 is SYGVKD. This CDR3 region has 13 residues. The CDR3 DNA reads TGTGCCATCAGTGAGGGGGAGGATCAGCCCCAGCATTTT. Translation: CAISEGEDQPQHF.

The CDR3 coding sequence is TGTGCCAGCAGCCTAAATAGCGGTACCAACGGCGGGACCCAGTACTTC. It encodes CASSLNSGTNGGTQYF. This chain connects TRBV7-2 to TRBJ2-5; a weak D match, TRBD2 (6 bases). V was cut by 5 bases and J by 7 bases, with 23 bases left in between. In germline, CDR1 is SGHTA, CDR2 FQGNSA. The CDR3 totals 16 residues.

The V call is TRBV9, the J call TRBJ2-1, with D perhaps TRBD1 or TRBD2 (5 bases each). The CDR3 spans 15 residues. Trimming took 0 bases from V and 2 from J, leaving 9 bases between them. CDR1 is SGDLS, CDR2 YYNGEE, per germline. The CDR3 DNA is TGTGCCAGCAGCGTAGCTTCGGGACCCTACAATGAGCAGTTCTTC. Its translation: CASSVASGPYNEQFF.

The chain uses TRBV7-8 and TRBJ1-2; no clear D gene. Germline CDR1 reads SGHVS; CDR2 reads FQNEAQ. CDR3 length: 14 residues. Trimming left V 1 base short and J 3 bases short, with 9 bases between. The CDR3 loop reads CASSLGGGHYGYTF. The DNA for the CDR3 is TGTGCCAGCAGCTTAGGGGGAGGTCACTATGGCTACACCTTC.

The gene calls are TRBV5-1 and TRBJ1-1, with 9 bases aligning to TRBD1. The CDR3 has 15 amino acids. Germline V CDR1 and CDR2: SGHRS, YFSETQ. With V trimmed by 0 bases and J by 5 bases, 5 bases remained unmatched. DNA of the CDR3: TGCGCCAGCAGCTTGGGGGACAGGGACAAGACTGAAGCTTTCTTT. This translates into CASSLGDRDKTEAFF.

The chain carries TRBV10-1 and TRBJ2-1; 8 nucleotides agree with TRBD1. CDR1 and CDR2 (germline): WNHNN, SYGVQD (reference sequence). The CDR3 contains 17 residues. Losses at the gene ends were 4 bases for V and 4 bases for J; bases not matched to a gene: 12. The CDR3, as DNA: TGCGCCAGCAGTGGGAACTTATTGGGACAGGCATACAATGAGCAGTTCTTC. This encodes CASSGNLLGQAYNEQFF.

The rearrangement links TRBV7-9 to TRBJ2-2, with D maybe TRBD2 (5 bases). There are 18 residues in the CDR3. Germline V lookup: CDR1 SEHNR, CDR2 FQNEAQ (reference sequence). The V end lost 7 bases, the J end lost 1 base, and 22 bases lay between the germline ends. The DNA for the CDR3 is TGTGCCAGCATCACTAGAGATAGTGCAGGAAGGAACACCGGGGAGCTGTTTTTT. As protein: CASITRDSAGRNTGELFF.

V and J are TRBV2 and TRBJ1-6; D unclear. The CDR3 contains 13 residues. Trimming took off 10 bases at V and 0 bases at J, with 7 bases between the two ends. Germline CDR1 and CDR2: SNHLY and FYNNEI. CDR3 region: CAMHISYNSPLHF. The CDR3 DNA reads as TGTGCCATGCACATCTCCTATAATTCACCCCTCCACTTT.

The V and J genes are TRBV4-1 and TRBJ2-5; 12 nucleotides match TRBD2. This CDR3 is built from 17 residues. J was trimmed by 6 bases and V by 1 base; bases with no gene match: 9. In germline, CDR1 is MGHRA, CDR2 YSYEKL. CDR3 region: CASSQGLAGGPVKTQYF. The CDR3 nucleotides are TGCGCCAGCAGCCAAGGGCTAGCGGGAGGGCCAGTAAAGACCCAGTACTTC.

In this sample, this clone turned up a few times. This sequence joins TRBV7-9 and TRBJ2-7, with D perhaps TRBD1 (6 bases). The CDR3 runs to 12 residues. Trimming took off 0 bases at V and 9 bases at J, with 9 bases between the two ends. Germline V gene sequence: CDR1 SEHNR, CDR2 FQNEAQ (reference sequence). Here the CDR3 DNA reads TGTGCCAGCAGCTTAGCAGAGGACAGGCAGTACTTC. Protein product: CASSLAEDRQYF.

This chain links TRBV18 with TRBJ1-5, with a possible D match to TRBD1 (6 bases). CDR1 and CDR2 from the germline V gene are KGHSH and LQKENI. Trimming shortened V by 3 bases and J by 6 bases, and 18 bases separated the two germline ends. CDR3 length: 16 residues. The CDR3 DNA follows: TGTGCCAGCTCACCGGGGGCGGGAAGCGTGCGTCAGCCCCAGCATTTT. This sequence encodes CASSPGAGSVRQPQHF.

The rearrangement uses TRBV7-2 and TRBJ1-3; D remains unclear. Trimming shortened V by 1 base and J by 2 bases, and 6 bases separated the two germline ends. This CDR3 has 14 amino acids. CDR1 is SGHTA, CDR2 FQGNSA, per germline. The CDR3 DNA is TGTGCCAGCAGCTTAGAACGGACTGGAAACACCATATATTTT. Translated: CASSLERTGNTIYF.

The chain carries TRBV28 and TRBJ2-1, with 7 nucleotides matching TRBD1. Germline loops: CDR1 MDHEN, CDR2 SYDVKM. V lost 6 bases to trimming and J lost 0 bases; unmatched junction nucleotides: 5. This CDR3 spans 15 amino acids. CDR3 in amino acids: CASSLGQSSYNEQFF. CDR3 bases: TGTGCCAGCAGCCTGGGACAGAGCTCCTACAATGAGCAGTTCTTC.

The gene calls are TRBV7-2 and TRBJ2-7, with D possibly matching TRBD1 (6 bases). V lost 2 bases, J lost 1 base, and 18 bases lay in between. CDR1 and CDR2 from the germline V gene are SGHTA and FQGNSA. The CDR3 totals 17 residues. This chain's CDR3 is CASSLPPDSQTSYEQYF. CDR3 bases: TGTGCCAGCAGCTTACCCCCGGACAGCCAGACTTCCTACGAGCAGTACTTC. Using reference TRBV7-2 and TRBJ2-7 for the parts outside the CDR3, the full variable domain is GAGVSQSPSNKVTEKGKDVELRCDPISGHTALYWYRQSLGQGLEFLIYFQGNSAPDKSGLPSDRFSAERTGGSVSTLTIQRTQQEDSAVYLCASSLPPDSQTSYEQYFGPGTRLTVT.

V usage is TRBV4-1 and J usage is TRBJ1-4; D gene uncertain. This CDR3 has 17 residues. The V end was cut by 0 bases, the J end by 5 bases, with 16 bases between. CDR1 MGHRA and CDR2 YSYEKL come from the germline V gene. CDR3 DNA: TGCGCCAGCAGCCAAGAGTACCCGTTGCGTCCAAATGAAAAACTGTTTTTT. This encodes CASSQEYPLRPNEKLFF.

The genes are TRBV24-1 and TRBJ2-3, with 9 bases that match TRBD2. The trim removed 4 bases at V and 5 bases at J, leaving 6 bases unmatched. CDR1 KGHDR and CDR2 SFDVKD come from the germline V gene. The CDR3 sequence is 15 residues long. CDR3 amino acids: CATSDLAGSEDTQYF. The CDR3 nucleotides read TGTGCCACCAGTGACCTAGCGGGATCGGAAGATACGCAGTATTTT.

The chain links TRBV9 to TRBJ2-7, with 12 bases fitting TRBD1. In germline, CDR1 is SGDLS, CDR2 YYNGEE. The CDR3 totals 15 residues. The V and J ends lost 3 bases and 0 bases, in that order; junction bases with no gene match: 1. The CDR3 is CASSGGQGASYEQYF. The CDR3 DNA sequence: TGTGCCAGCAGCGGGGGACAGGGGGCCTCCTACGAGCAGTACTTC.

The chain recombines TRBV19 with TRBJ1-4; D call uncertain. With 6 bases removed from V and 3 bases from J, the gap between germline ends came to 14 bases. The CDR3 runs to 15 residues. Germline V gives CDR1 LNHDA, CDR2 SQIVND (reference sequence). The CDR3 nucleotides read TGTGCCAGTAGCGGATATCAAGGAGCTAATGAAAAACTGTTTTTT. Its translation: CASSGYQGANEKLFF.